These 29 T cell receptor beta chains were sequenced from one sample in a study of cytomegalovirus exposure and HLA in healthy donors. The primer mix had 60 Vbeta and 13 Jbeta primers. Only in-frame clones appear in the TCRdb table, and some are missing; sequencing was by immunoSEQ multiplex PCR. The sample lists 120,000 to 150,000 clones, 82% occurring once. The sample comprised PBMCs. Receptor source: a male donor in good health and CMV-seronegative.

Concerning this clone: The same CDR3 can be traced to other DNA sequences in this sample. The chain recombines TRBV27 with TRBJ2-2; a possible D gene is TRBD2 (7 bases). Germline V gives CDR1 MNHEY, CDR2 SMNVEV (reference sequence). The CDR3 is made up of 14 amino acids. The V end was cut by 4 bases, the J end by 5 bases, with 11 bases between. The CDR3 is CASSWAGATGELFF. DNA of the CDR3: TGTGCCAGCAGTTGGGCGGGGGCAACCGGGGAGCTGTTTTTT.

V gene TRBV25-1 combines with J gene TRBJ2-7, with D perhaps matching TRBD1 (5 bases). The CDR3 contains 17 residues. Trimming pared 4 bases from V and 0 bases from J, leaving 19 bases between. CDR1 and CDR2 from the germline V gene are MGHDK and SYGVNS. CDR3 sequence reads: CASSAPTGLIASYEQYF. As DNA, the CDR3 is TGTGCCAGCAGTGCCCCCACAGGCCTTATTGCCTCCTACGAGCAGTACTTC.

The chain joins TRBV5-5 to TRBJ2-2; D is ambiguous. V was cut by 1 base and J by 6 bases, with 16 bases left in between. The germline V gene encodes CDR1 SGHKS and CDR2 YYEKEE (reference sequence). The CDR3 has 16 residues. The CDR3: CASSLWSASFPGELFF. The CDR3 DNA sequence: TGTGCCAGCAGCTTGTGGAGCGCTTCGTTTCCCGGGGAGCTGTTTTTT.

The chain links TRBV29-1 to TRBJ2-5; D remains unclear. Germline V gene data show CDR1 as SQVTM and CDR2 as ANQGSEA. V lost 3 bases, J lost 5 bases, and 13 bases lay in between. The CDR3 extends over 13 amino acids. The CDR3 is CSVDLPGVETQYF. The CDR3 region has the DNA TGCAGCGTTGACCTGCCGGGTGTGGAGACCCAGTACTTC.

The rearrangement links TRBV29-1 to TRBJ1-1; tentatively, D is TRBD1 (5 bases). V was cut by 3 bases and J by 5 bases, with 13 bases left in between. The CDR3 contains 13 residues. CDR1 SQVTM and CDR2 ANQGSEA come from the germline V gene. The CDR3, as DNA: TGCAGCGTTGATGGGGGGTTTAGGACTGAAGCTTTCTTT. Translation gives CSVDGGFRTEAFF.

The V and J genes are TRBV2 and TRBJ2-1, with 11 positions matching TRBD2. The germline gives CDR1 SNHLY, CDR2 FYNNEI. J lost 9 bases, V lost 6 bases, and 16 bases had no gene match. CDR3 size: 17 residues. CDR3 nucleotide sequence: TGTGCCAGCAGGTCGCTCCCACAGGGACTAGCGGTCTGTGAGCAGTTCTTC. Its protein product is CASRSLPQGLAVCEQFF.

The chain joins TRBV10-3 to TRBJ2-1; TRBD1 agrees at 7 bases. CDR1 is ENHRY, CDR2 SYGVKD, per germline. Trimming cost V 0 bases and J 0 bases; bases outside gene matches: 2. The CDR3 is 16 amino acids. CDR3 sequence: CAISESRQGSYNEQFF. CDR3 coding DNA: TGTGCCATCAGTGAGTCCCGACAGGGCTCCTACAATGAGCAGTTCTTC.

V is TRBV19 and J is TRBJ2-1; 12 positions agree with TRBD2. CDR1 and CDR2 (germline): LNHDA, SQIVND (reference sequence). The CDR3 consists of 16 residues. The trim removed 5 bases at V and 4 bases at J, leaving 6 bases unmatched. CDR3 loop: CASSFLAGGIYNEQFF. CDR3 nucleotides: TGTGCCAGTAGTTTCCTAGCGGGAGGGATTTACAATGAGCAGTTCTTC.

The V call is TRBV27, the J call TRBJ2-1; possibly TRBD2 for D (5 bases). This CDR3 spans 13 amino acids. The germline V gene has CDR1 MNHEY and CDR2 SMNVEV (reference sequence). Trimming shortened V by 6 bases and J by 5 bases, and 11 bases separated the two germline ends. The CDR3 protein is CASRRGGDNEQFF. In DNA, the CDR3 is TGTGCCAGCAGACGGGGTGGAGACAATGAGCAGTTCTTC.

The rearrangement uses TRBV7-9 and TRBJ2-7; D may be TRBD1 (5 bases). The germline V and J ends were trimmed by 3 bases and 7 bases, with 16 bases remaining between them. The CDR3 contains 14 residues. In germline, CDR1 is SEHNR, CDR2 FQNEAQ (reference sequence). CDR3 sequence: CASSFGPSKGEQYF. In DNA, the CDR3 is TGTGCCAGCAGCTTTGGACCTTCGAAGGGGGAGCAGTACTTC.

This clone was counted between two and nine times. This rearrangement joins TRBV7-9 to TRBJ1-1; D might be TRBD1 (6 bases). The CDR3 covers 14 residues. The ends were cut back, 1 base at V and 11 bases at J, with 17 bases in the middle. Germline V gene lookup returns CDR1 SEHNR and CDR2 FQNEAQ (reference sequence). The CDR3 spells CASSLVLTGQAAFF. As DNA, the CDR3 is TGTGCCAGCAGCTTAGTCTTGACAGGTCAAGCGGCTTTCTTT.

V is TRBV11-3 and J is TRBJ2-7; possibly TRBD2 for D (5 bases). The length of the CDR3 is 14 residues. CDR1 is SGHNT and CDR2 is YENEEA in the germline V gene. V was cut by 5 bases and J by 6 bases, with 17 bases left in between. Here the CDR3 DNA reads TGTGCCAGCAGCGTACTCGGCCTAGCTGCCGAGCAGTACTTC. Encoded protein: CASSVLGLAAEQYF.

This clone appeared a single time. The chain carries TRBV6-1 and TRBJ2-7; D remains ambiguous. Germline CDR1 is MNHNS and CDR2 is SASEGT. CDR3 size: 15 residues. V lost 1 base and J lost 1, with 11 bases in between. This CDR3 reads CASSEEKTESYEQYF. The CDR3 DNA reads TGTGCCAGCAGTGAAGAGAAAACAGAGTCCTACGAGCAGTACTTC.

The CDR3 protein is CASSLQASGRSFRYNEQFF. For the CDR3, the DNA is TGTGCCAGCAGCTTACAGGCTAGCGGGAGATCCTTTCGCTACAATGAGCAGTTCTTC. This chain connects TRBV7-3 to TRBJ2-1; 10 positions agree with TRBD2. The CDR3 covers 19 residues. The ends lost 2 bases at V and 3 bases at J; junction bases unmatched: 13. The germline V gene encodes CDR1 SGHTA and CDR2 FQGTGA.

The chain joins TRBV5-6 to TRBJ1-3; D unclear. CDR1 and CDR2 from the germline V gene are SGHDT and YYEEEE. The CDR3 covers 13 residues. V lost 2 bases to trimming and J lost 3 bases, with 6 bases between them. The CDR3 DNA reads as TGTGCCAGCAGCTTTCGGGATGGAAACACCATATATTTT. It is translated as CASSFRDGNTIYF.

CDR3 loop: CAWSVGQGYEQYF. For the CDR3, the DNA is TGTGCCTGGAGTGTCGGGCAGGGCTACGAGCAGTACTTC. This chain uses TRBV30 with TRBJ2-7; tentative D call: TRBD1 (5 bases). With 0 bases removed from V and 3 bases from J, the gap between germline ends came to 9 bases. Germline values: CDR1 GTSNPN, CDR2 SVGIG (reference sequence). The CDR3 has 13 residues.

The genes are TRBV7-9 and TRBJ2-5; D ambiguous. This CDR3 is 11 amino acids long. Between the trimmed V and J ends, which lost 3 bases and 5 bases, there was a span of 4 bases. The germline CDR1 and CDR2 sequences are SEHNR and FQNEAQ (reference sequence). As DNA, the CDR3 is TGTGCCAGCAGCTTCCGGGAGACCCAGTACTTC. Protein: CASSFRETQYF. Combining the CDR3 with reference TRBV7-9 and TRBJ2-5 gives the whole variable domain DTGVSQNPRHKITKRGQNVTFRCDPISEHNRLYWYRQTLGQGPEFLTYFQNEAQLEKSRLLSDRFSAERPKGSFSTLEIQRTEQGDSAMYLCASSFRETQYFGPGTRLLVL.

This CDR3 reads CASSIIGAEAFF. CDR3 DNA: TGTGCCAGTAGTATAATCGGGGCTGAAGCTTTCTTT. The chain links TRBV19 to TRBJ1-1; D is unclear. The CDR3 is 12 amino acids. Germline lookup yields CDR1 LNHDA and CDR2 SQIVND (reference sequence). The V and J ends lost 2 bases and 6 bases respectively, with 7 bases between them.

V and J are TRBV28 and TRBJ2-3, with 9 positions matching TRBD2. The CDR3 is made up of 17 amino acids. Germline values: CDR1 MDHEN, CDR2 SYDVKM. V lost 5 bases to trimming and J lost 0 bases; unmatched junction nucleotides: 9. The CDR3 DNA reads as TGTGCCAGCAGTCTCCGGGCGGGGGGGGCTAGCACAGATACGCAGTATTTT. It codes for CASSLRAGGASTDTQYF.

The chain is built from TRBV5-4 and TRBJ2-5, with 9 bases that match TRBD1. CDR1 and CDR2 (germline): SGHNT, YYREEE (reference sequence). This CDR3 comprises 16 residues. The V segment lost 1 base and the J segment 5 bases; nucleotides outside the gene matches: 9. CDR3 loop: CASSLPAQGAKETQYF. The CDR3, as DNA: TGTGCCAGCAGCTTGCCTGCACAGGGGGCTAAGGAGACCCAGTACTTC.

The V and J genes are TRBV27 and TRBJ2-1; D is perhaps TRBD2 (6 bases). Trimming left V 0 bases short and J 4 bases short, with 10 bases between. This CDR3 comprises 15 residues. Looked up from germline, CDR1 is MNHEY and CDR2 is SMNVEV (reference sequence). The CDR3 sequence is CASSLSQEGYNEQFF. DNA for the CDR3: TGTGCCAGCAGTTTATCCCAGGAGGGGTACAATGAGCAGTTCTTC.

This clone turned up a few times. The gene calls are TRBV19 and TRBJ1-4; the match to TRBD1 covers 7 bases. Germline V gene sequence: CDR1 LNHDA, CDR2 SQIVND (reference sequence). The V gene end was trimmed by 3 bases and the J gene end by 0 bases; junction bases not matched to a gene: 13. The CDR3 loop spans 19 amino acids. CDR3 sequence: CASSITGTVDPATNEKLFF. In nucleotides, the CDR3 is TGTGCCAGTAGTATTACCGGGACAGTCGATCCTGCAACTAATGAAAAACTGTTTTTT.

This clone showed up just a few times. The chain joins TRBV19 to TRBJ2-1, with 7 bases that match TRBD2. V shed 7 bases and J 8 bases; nucleotides not matched to a gene: 14. The CDR3 runs 15 residues. CDR1 is LNHDA, CDR2 SQIVND, per germline (reference sequence). CDR3 residues: CASNPGGSGRDEQFF. The CDR3 DNA reads TGTGCCAGTAATCCCGGCGGGAGCGGTAGGGATGAGCAGTTCTTC.

Of note for this clone: The same CDR3 arises from other DNA sequences in this sample as well. This chain uses TRBV18 with TRBJ1-5; the D gene is possibly TRBD1 (5 bases). Trimming left V 3 bases short and J 5 bases short, with 8 bases between. Germline assignment: CDR1 KGHSH and CDR2 LQKENI. The CDR3 length is 13 residues. The CDR3 region is CASSPGRDQPQHF. Here the CDR3 DNA reads TGTGCCAGCTCACCGGGCAGGGATCAGCCCCAGCATTTT.

The chain employs TRBV7-2 and TRBJ2-7, with 13 bases that match TRBD2. This CDR3 region has 17 residues. J was trimmed by 4 bases and V by 5 bases; bases with no gene match: 11. Germline values: CDR1 SGHTA, CDR2 FQGNSA. CDR3 in DNA: TGTGCCAGCAGCCAATGGGGGACTAGCGGGATTAGGTACGAGCAGTACTTC. It yields the protein CASSQWGTSGIRYEQYF.

The rearrangement joins TRBV5-1 to TRBJ1-1; possible D gene TRBD1, 6 bases. Per the germline V gene, CDR1 is SGHRS and CDR2 is YFSETQ. This CDR3 comprises 13 residues. V dropped 0 bases and J dropped 8 bases, with 11 bases sitting between them. CDR3: CASSLDRVTEAFF. In DNA, the CDR3 is TGCGCCAGCAGCTTGGACAGGGTGACAGAAGCTTTCTTT.

There are a few counts of this clone. The V and J genes are TRBV11-2 and TRBJ1-1; D is undetermined. Germline assignment: CDR1 SGHAT and CDR2 FQNNGV. The CDR3 spans 13 residues. V lost 6 bases to trimming and J lost 8 bases, with 16 bases between them. This CDR3 reads CASRITDLREAFF. CDR3 DNA sequence: TGTGCCAGCAGAATAACGGATCTGAGGGAAGCTTTCTTT.

The chain couples TRBV2 to TRBJ2-4, with 9 positions matching TRBD2. CDR3 length: 16 amino acids. The germline V gene encodes CDR1 SNHLY and CDR2 FYNNEI. After removal of 3 bases from V and 5 bases from J, the junction contained 8 bases not matched to a gene. The CDR3 nucleotides read TGTGCCAGCAGTGATGGGGGAGCGGGAGGTCAAAACATTCAGTACTTC. It encodes CASSDGGAGGQNIQYF.

This chain joins TRBV13 and TRBJ2-5; D is uncertain. The CDR3 is 13 amino acids. The V end was cut by 5 bases, the J end by 5 bases, with 12 bases between. The germline V gene encodes CDR1 PRHDT and CDR2 FYEKMQ (reference sequence). CDR3 in DNA: TGTGCCAGCAGCACCTACCTTTCGGAGACCCAGTACTTC. This translates into CASSTYLSETQYF.